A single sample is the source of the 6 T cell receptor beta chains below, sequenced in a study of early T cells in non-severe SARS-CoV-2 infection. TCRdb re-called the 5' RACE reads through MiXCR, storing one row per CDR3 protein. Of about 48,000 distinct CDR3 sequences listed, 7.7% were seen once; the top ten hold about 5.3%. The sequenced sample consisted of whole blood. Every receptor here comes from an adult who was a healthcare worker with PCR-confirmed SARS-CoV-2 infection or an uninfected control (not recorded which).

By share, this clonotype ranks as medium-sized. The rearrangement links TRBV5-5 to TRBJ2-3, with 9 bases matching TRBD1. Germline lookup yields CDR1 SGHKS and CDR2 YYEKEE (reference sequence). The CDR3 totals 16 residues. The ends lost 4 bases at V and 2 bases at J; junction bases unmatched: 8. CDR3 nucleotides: TGTGCCAGCAGCCAAGGACAGGGGTCGTTCACAGATACGCAGTATTTT. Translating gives CASSQGQGSFTDTQYF.

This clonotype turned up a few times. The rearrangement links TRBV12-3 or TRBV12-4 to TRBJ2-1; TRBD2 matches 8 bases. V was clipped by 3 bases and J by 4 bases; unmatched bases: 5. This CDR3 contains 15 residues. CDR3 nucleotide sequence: TGTGCCAGCAGTTTTGCGGGGGGCGGTTACAATGAGCAGTTCTTC. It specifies CASSFAGGGYNEQFF.

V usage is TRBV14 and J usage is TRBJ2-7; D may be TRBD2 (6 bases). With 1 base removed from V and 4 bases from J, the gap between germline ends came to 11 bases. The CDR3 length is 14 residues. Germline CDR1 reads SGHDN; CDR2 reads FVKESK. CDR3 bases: TGTGCCAGCAGCCAAGTAGGCGCGGGGTACGAGCAGTACTTC. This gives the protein CASSQVGAGYEQYF.

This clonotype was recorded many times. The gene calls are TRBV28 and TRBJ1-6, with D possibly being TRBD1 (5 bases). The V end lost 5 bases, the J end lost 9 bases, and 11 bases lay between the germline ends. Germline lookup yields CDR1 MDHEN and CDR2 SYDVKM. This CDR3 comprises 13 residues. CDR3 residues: CASSPRGVSPLHF. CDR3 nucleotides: TGTGCCAGCAGTCCCCGGGGGGTTTCACCCCTCCACTTT.

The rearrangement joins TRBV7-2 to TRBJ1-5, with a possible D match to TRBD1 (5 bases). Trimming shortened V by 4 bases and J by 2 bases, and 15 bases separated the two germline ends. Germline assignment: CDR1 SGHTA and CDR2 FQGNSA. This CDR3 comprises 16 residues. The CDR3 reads CASSSAQGRGNQPQHF. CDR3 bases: TGTGCCAGCAGCTCAGCCCAGGGTAGGGGCAATCAGCCCCAGCATTTT. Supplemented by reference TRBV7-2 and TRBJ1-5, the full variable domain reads GAGVSQSPSNKVTEKGKDVELRCDPISGHTALYWYRQSLGQGLEFLIYFQGNSAPDKSGLPSDRFSAERTGGSVSTLTIQRTQQEDSAVYLCASSSAQGRGNQPQHFGDGTRLSIL.

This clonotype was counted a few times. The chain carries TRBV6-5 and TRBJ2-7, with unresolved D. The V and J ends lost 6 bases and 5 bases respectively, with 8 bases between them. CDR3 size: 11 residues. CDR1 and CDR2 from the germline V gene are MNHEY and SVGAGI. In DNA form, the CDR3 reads TGTGCCAGCAGAACCCCCAACGAGCAGTACTTC. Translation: CASRTPNEQYF.